The TCR beta chain described here comes from a study of OX40 agonist ivuxolimab in advanced cancers. This CDR3 is 15 amino acids long. CDR1 and CDR2 (germline): SEHNR, FQNEAQ (reference sequence). V lost 5 bases and J 3 bases, leaving 14 bases between the germline ends. TCRdb's table, derived via immunoSEQ multiplex PCR, lists solely in-frame clones and lacks some. The sample shows some 45,000 clones, roughly 93% of them seen only once. This receptor was identified in an adult with an advanced solid tumor such as melanoma, head and neck, liver or kidney cancer. The V call is TRBV7-9, the J call TRBJ1-3; tentatively, D is TRBD1 (6 bases). The material was CD4+ or CD8+ T cells sorted from blood, obtained in a trial of the OX40 agonist ivuxolimab. Written as DNA, the CDR3 is TGTGCCAGCAGCCTTGACAGGAGGGATGGAAACACCATATATTTT. It is translated as CASSLDRRDGNTIYF.